The 12 T cell receptor beta chains presented below share a single source sample, sequenced in a study of tumor-infiltrating lymphocytes in oesophageal squamous cell carcinoma. One entry per CDR3 protein results from TCRdb running MiXCR on the PCR reads. The table records about 20,000 distinct CDR3 sequences, about 43% of them present only once. Sequencing was performed on normal esophageal tissue next to the tumor. These receptors came from a male donor with esophageal squamous cell carcinoma.

On this clonotype itself: Given a much more abundant clone one base away, this may be a read error. V usage is TRBV7-3 and J usage is TRBJ2-4; 11 nucleotides align to TRBD2. This CDR3 spans 15 amino acids. The trim removed 5 bases at V and 13 bases at J, leaving 13 bases unmatched. Germline values: CDR1 SGHTA, CDR2 FQGTGA. The CDR3 sequence: CASSIGTSGVNEQYF. The CDR3 nucleotides read TGTGCCAGCAGCATAGGGACTAGCGGAGTTAATGAGCAGTACTTC.

In the case of this clonotype: A junction boundary mismatches the germline segment, possibly from a read error. This chain uses TRBV11-1 with TRBJ2-5; D is unclear. Germline V gene data show CDR1 as SGHAT and CDR2 as FQDESV (reference sequence). The CDR3 has 10 residues. CDR3 protein: CASSSWERVF. Written as DNA, the CDR3 is TGTGCCAGCAGCTCGTGGGAAAGGGTGTTC. Variable domain in full (rest from reference TRBV11-1 and TRBJ2-5): EAEVAQSPRYKITEKSQAVAFWCDPISGHATLYWYRQILGQGPELLVQFQDESVVDDSQLPKDRFSAERLKGVDSTLKIQPAELGDSAMYLCASSSWERVFGPGTRLLVL.

This clonotype showed up many times. CDR3 coding DNA: TGTGCCAGCAGCTTCCCCAGGGCTGGGGGCTACACCTTC. Residues: CASSFPRAGGYTF. V usage is TRBV5-4 and J usage is TRBJ1-2; D is perhaps TRBD1 (5 bases). Germline values: CDR1 SGHNT, CDR2 YYREEE (reference sequence). V gave up 2 bases and J gave up 8 bases, with 13 bases separating them. The CDR3 totals 13 residues. Complete variable domain (other parts from reference TRBV5-4 and TRBJ1-2): ETGVTQSPTHLIKTRGQQVTLRCSSQSGHNTVSWYQQALGQGPQFIFQYYREEENGRGNFPPRFSGLQFPNYSSELNVNALELDDSALYLCASSFPRAGGYTFGSGTRLTVV.

This clonotype was observed a few times. This rearrangement joins TRBV11-2 to TRBJ1-2, with D possibly TRBD1 on 6 matching bases. V was trimmed by 6 bases and J by 8 bases, leaving 16 bases between them. CDR3 length: 13 amino acids. The V gene's germline CDR1 is SGHAT and CDR2 FQNNGV. The CDR3 nucleotides read TGTGCCAGCAGATTGGACAGTATCGGCGGCTACACCTTC. Amino acid sequence: CASRLDSIGGYTF.

At least ten counts were recorded for this clonotype. J is TRBJ2-2 and V is TRBV18; 7 nucleotides align to TRBD2. CDR3 length: 17 residues. Germline lookup yields CDR1 KGHSH and CDR2 LQKENI. The ends lost 0 bases at V and 7 bases at J; junction bases unmatched: 11. The CDR3 is CASSPPLQAGRDGELFF. For the CDR3, the DNA is TGTGCCAGCTCACCACCTTTGCAAGCGGGACGCGACGGGGAGCTGTTTTTT.

The chain uses TRBV4-1 and TRBJ1-6; no firm D call. CDR3 length equals 17 residues. Between the trimmed V and J ends, which lost 1 base and 0 bases, there was a span of 10 bases. Germline V gives CDR1 MGHRA, CDR2 YSYEKL. The CDR3 region has the DNA TGCGCCAGCAGCCAAGGGGAGTTGAGCTCCTATAATTCACCCCTCCACTTT. This encodes CASSQGELSSYNSPLHF.

This clonotype was picked up many times. A much larger clone sits a single nucleotide away, making a read error possible. The V gene is TRBV7-8, the J gene TRBJ2-7, with D tentatively TRBD2 (5 bases). Germline V gene data show CDR1 as SGHVS and CDR2 as FQNEAQ. The CDR3 loop spans 12 amino acids. V was clipped by 5 bases and J by 7 bases, with 12 bases between them. The CDR3 DNA reads as TGTGCCAGCAGCCGGGAAAGGTATGAGCAGTACTTC. It encodes CASSRERYEQYF.

This clonotype was seen repeatedly, ten times or more. The rearrangement links TRBV6-2 or TRBV6-3 to TRBJ1-1; D is ambiguous. CDR3 size: 12 residues. Germline V gene sequence: CDR1 MNHEY, CDR2 SVGEGT. Trimming stripped 2 bases from V and 10 bases from J, with 11 bases between. The CDR3 nucleotides read TGTGCCAGCAGTTACGGGCATCAGGCAGCTTTCTTT. Protein: CASSYGHQAAFF.

By share of the sample, this clonotype is hyperexpanded. The V gene is TRBV7-2, the J gene TRBJ2-6; no firm D call. Between the trimmed V and J ends, which lost 1 base and 6 bases, there was a span of 10 bases. This CDR3 is built from 15 residues. The germline gives CDR1 SGHTA, CDR2 FQGNSA. The CDR3: CASSLGLSVANVLTF. DNA of the CDR3: TGTGCCAGCAGCTTAGGGCTAAGTGTGGCCAACGTCCTGACTTTC.

Many counts were recorded for this clonotype. This chain uses TRBV28 with TRBJ2-3, with D possibly matching TRBD2 (5 bases). Germline-derived CDR1 and CDR2 are MDHEN and SYDVKM. The germline V and J ends were trimmed by 4 bases and 4 bases, with 6 bases remaining between them. CDR3 length: 12 residues. The CDR3 nucleotides are TGTGCCAGCAGTTGGCGGGCAGATACGCAGTATTTT. Its translation is CASSWRADTQYF. The full variable domain, completed using reference TRBV28 and TRBJ2-3, is DVKVTQSSRYLVKRTGEKVFLECVQDMDHENMFWYRQDPGLGLRLIYFSYDVKMKEKGDIPEGYSVSREKKERFSLILESASTNQTSMYLCASSWRADTQYFGPGTRLTVL.

This clonotype was seen many times. This sequence joins TRBV11-2 and TRBJ2-3; 7 bases map to TRBD2. CDR3 length: 16 residues. Per the germline V gene, CDR1 is SGHAT and CDR2 is FQNNGV. The junction had 10 bases not matched to a gene; V was cut back by 5 bases and J by 2 bases. The CDR3, as DNA: TGTGCCAGCAGCCTTGCCTCAGCGGGGTCCACAGATACGCAGTATTTT. Translation gives CASSLASAGSTDTQYF.

In this sample, this clonotype turned up a few times. This chain uses TRBV9 with TRBJ2-1; TRBD1 matches at 12 bases. The closer fit of TRBJ2-7 to the DNA end suggests the J call may be wrong. The CDR3 loop spans 15 amino acids. Looked up from germline, CDR1 is SGDLS and CDR2 is YYNGEE. The CDR3 loop is CASSVGTGGLYEQYF. For the CDR3, the DNA is TGTGCCAGCAGCGTGGGGACAGGGGGCCTTTACGAGCAGTACTTC.